The next 27 T cell receptor beta chains were all read from a single sample in a study of T cell changes during pregnancy in multiple sclerosis. TCRdb's table, derived via immunoSEQ multiplex PCR, lists solely in-frame clones and lacks some. The data show approximately 100,000 clones, approximately 90% seen once. The sample here was peripheral blood, taken after pregnancy. The receptors were gathered from a female donor with multiple sclerosis, enrolled in a pregnancy study.

The chain employs TRBV6-5 and TRBJ1-2, with D tentatively TRBD1 (6 bases). The germline V gene encodes CDR1 MNHEY and CDR2 SVGAGI. The CDR3 sequence is 15 residues long. The V gene lost 0 bases and the J gene lost 4 bases, with 12 bases spanning the gap. Written as DNA, the CDR3 is TGTGCCAGCAGTTACTCCGCAGGGACAAGCTATGGCTACACCTTC. This sequence encodes CASSYSAGTSYGYTF.

This chain connects TRBV19 to TRBJ2-4, with a possible D match to TRBD1 (6 bases). V lost 1 base to trimming and J lost 8 bases, with 12 bases between them. Germline CDR1 reads LNHDA; CDR2 reads SQIVND (reference sequence). The CDR3 has 14 amino acids. CDR3 region: CASSIGRTEDIQYF. CDR3 sequence (DNA): TGTGCCAGTAGTATAGGTCGGACAGAGGACATTCAGTACTTC.

The rearrangement links TRBV4-1 to TRBJ2-1; 7 bases are shared with TRBD2. CDR3 size: 17 residues. Trimming removed 4 bases from V and 7 bases from J; junction bases left unmatched: 16. The germline gives CDR1 MGHRA, CDR2 YSYEKL. CDR3 in DNA: TGCGCCAGCAGCCTTCTTATACCGGGACTAAGGTTAAATGAGCAGTTCTTC. Translation: CASSLLIPGLRLNEQFF.

The CDR3 bases are TGTGCCAGCAGCCCGACAGGTAAGCGGAACGAGCAGTACTTC. This encodes CASSPTGKRNEQYF. The chain has TRBV5-6 and TRBJ2-7, with a tentative D call TRBD1 (6 bases). Trimming removed 4 bases at V and 5 bases at J, with 16 bases between. CDR3 length: 14 residues. CDR1 and CDR2 from the germline V gene are SGHDT and YYEEEE. Variable domain in full (rest from reference TRBV5-6 and TRBJ2-7): DAGVTQSPTHLIKTRGQQVTLRCSPKSGHDTVSWYQQALGQGPQFIFQYYEEEERQRGNFPDRFSGHQFPNYSSELNVNALLLGDSALYLCASSPTGKRNEQYFGPGTRLTVT.

The chain has TRBV4-1 and TRBJ2-7, with D uncertain. The CDR3 extends over 19 amino acids. Germline V gene data show CDR1 as MGHRA and CDR2 as YSYEKL. V was cut by 0 bases and J by 2 bases, with 23 bases left in between. Written as DNA, the CDR3 is TGCGCCAGCAGCCAAGATCGGCTTAGAGACTCGAGAATGACCTACGAGCAGTACTTC. As protein: CASSQDRLRDSRMTYEQYF.

In its sample, this clone was seen once. The rearrangement links TRBV6-1 to TRBJ2-7, with 12 positions matching TRBD1. The CDR3 contains 13 residues. CDR1 is MNHNS, CDR2 SASEGT, per germline. With V trimmed by 10 bases and J by 9 bases, 10 bases remained unmatched. The CDR3 DNA reads as TGTGCCATCACCGGGACAGGGGGCCGCGCGCAGTACTTC. Translated: CAITGTGGRAQYF.

The chain carries TRBV27 and TRBJ1-2; 7 nucleotides match TRBD1. CDR1 and CDR2 from the germline V gene are MNHEY and SMNVEV (reference sequence). The CDR3 runs 12 residues. Trimming at V came to 8 bases and at J to 4 bases, leaving 4 bases not matched to a gene. The CDR3 DNA follows: TGTGCCAGCTCACAGGGGACCTATGGCTACACCTTC. Translated: CASSQGTYGYTF.

For the CDR3, the DNA is TGTGCCTGGTCAGAGGACAGGGCCTATGGCTACACCTTC. This sequence encodes CAWSEDRAYGYTF. The chain combines TRBV30 with TRBJ1-2, with 8 bases identical to TRBD1. Germline V lookup: CDR1 GTSNPN, CDR2 SVGIG (reference sequence). This CDR3 has 13 amino acids. Trimming took 5 bases from V and 4 from J; bases not matched to a gene: 6.

J is TRBJ2-7 and V is TRBV27; possible D gene TRBD1, 5 bases. The CDR3 is made up of 13 amino acids. CDR1 is MNHEY, CDR2 SMNVEV, per germline (reference sequence). Deletions cut 2 bases from V and 2 bases from J, with 7 bases between. This CDR3 reads CASSLTGTYEQYF. In DNA form, the CDR3 reads TGTGCCAGCAGTTTAACAGGTACCTACGAGCAGTACTTC.

This rearrangement joins TRBV19 to TRBJ2-2; 8 bases map to TRBD1. CDR1 and CDR2 (germline): LNHDA, SQIVND (reference sequence). The V segment lost 3 bases and the J segment 3 bases; nucleotides outside the gene matches: 6. The CDR3 sequence is 16 residues long. In DNA, the CDR3 is TGTGCCAGTAGTATGGACAGGGAAGGAGACACCGGGGAGCTGTTTTTT. Protein sequence: CASSMDREGDTGELFF. The full variable domain, in which reference TRBV19 and TRBJ2-2 provide the parts outside the CDR3, is DGGITQSPKYLFRKEGQNVTLSCEQNLNHDAMYWYRQDPGQGLRLIYYSQIVNDFQKGDIAEGYSVSREKKESFPLTVTSAQKNPTAFYLCASSMDREGDTGELFFGEGSRLTVL.

This chain links TRBV7-2 with TRBJ2-3; no definite D call. Trimming left V 0 bases short and J 2 bases short, with 6 bases between. Germline CDR1 SGHTA, CDR2 FQGNSA. CDR3 size: 14 residues. The CDR3 here is CASSLASPTDTQYF. The CDR3 DNA is TGTGCCAGCAGCTTAGCTAGCCCCACAGATACGCAGTATTTT.

This chain uses TRBV6-1 with TRBJ2-7; 8 positions match TRBD1. The CDR3 is made up of 15 amino acids. The V gene's germline CDR1 is MNHNS and CDR2 SASEGT. The V gene end was trimmed by 6 bases and the J gene end by 1 base; junction bases not matched to a gene: 8. CDR3 residues: CASRVGQGPSYEQYF. The CDR3, as DNA: TGTGCCAGCAGAGTAGGACAGGGACCGTCCTACGAGCAGTACTTC.

In this sample, this clone turned up once. The V and J genes are TRBV5-4 and TRBJ2-1, with 14 bases matching TRBD2. V shed 10 bases and J 3 bases; nucleotides not matched to a gene: 12. The CDR3 contains 17 residues. Germline V gives CDR1 SGHNT, CDR2 YYREEE (reference sequence). CDR3 in amino acids: CALSGTSGGIGYNEQFF. For the CDR3, the DNA is TGTGCCCTCTCAGGGACTAGCGGGGGCATAGGCTACAATGAGCAGTTCTTC.

The chain joins TRBV19 to TRBJ2-5, with 8 positions matching TRBD2. The CDR3 covers 13 residues. V gave up 10 bases and J gave up 0 bases; unmatched junction bases: 4. Per the germline V gene, CDR1 is LNHDA and CDR2 is SQIVND (reference sequence). The CDR3 here is CATSGGNQETQYF. The CDR3 nucleotides read TGTGCCACGTCGGGGGGGAACCAAGAGACCCAGTACTTC.

V usage is TRBV25-1 and J usage is TRBJ2-7; 8 positions agree with TRBD1. Germline values: CDR1 MGHDK, CDR2 SYGVNS. The CDR3 length is 16 residues. The J segment lost 3 bases and the V segment lost 5 bases, leaving 12 bases of the junction unmatched. CDR3 bases: TGTGCCAGCAGTAGGGCCAGGACAGGGCGGGTCTACGAGCAGTACTTC. Protein sequence: CASSRARTGRVYEQYF.

The chain carries TRBV5-1 and TRBJ1-2; no definite D call. V lost 0 bases and J lost 2, with 8 bases in between. From germline, CDR1 is SGHRS and CDR2 YFSETQ. The CDR3 sequence is 14 residues long. The CDR3 DNA reads as TGCGCCAGCAGCTTGGGTAGTTCCAACTATGGCTACACCTTC. Translation gives CASSLGSSNYGYTF.

The chain carries TRBV6-6 and TRBJ1-2; TRBD1 agrees at 7 bases. The CDR3 runs 12 residues. With 10 bases clipped from V and 2 bases from J, the junction kept 4 bases outside the gene matches. CDR1 is MNHNY and CDR2 is SVGAGI in the germline V gene (reference sequence). The CDR3 region is CANSGQNYGYTF. The CDR3 DNA sequence: TGTGCCAACTCGGGACAGAACTATGGCTACACCTTC.

The J gene is TRBJ2-5, the V gene TRBV19, with 9 nucleotides matching TRBD2. The CDR3 is 14 residues long. V was clipped by 2 bases and J by 6 bases; unmatched bases: 4. Germline-derived CDR1 and CDR2 are LNHDA and SQIVND (reference sequence). The CDR3 DNA is TGTGCCAGTAGTATAAGTAGCGGGGGAAAGACCCAGTACTTC. Translation gives CASSISSGGKTQYF.

J is TRBJ2-5 and V is TRBV7-6, with 8 bases that match TRBD2. The CDR3 totals 11 residues. Germline V gene sequence: CDR1 SGHVS, CDR2 FNYEAQ. V shed 7 bases and J 10 bases; nucleotides not matched to a gene: 5. The CDR3: CASTSGGDQYF. In DNA form, the CDR3 reads TGTGCCAGCACCTCCGGGGGGGACCAGTACTTC.

The chain recombines TRBV2 with TRBJ2-5, with TRBD1 matching 8 bases. With V trimmed by 6 bases and J by 6 bases, 6 bases remained unmatched. This CDR3 has 13 amino acids. Germline V gene sequence: CDR1 SNHLY, CDR2 FYNNEI. CDR3 nucleotide sequence: TGTGCCAGCAGCCAGGGGGCTGTGAAGACCCAGTACTTC. Encoded protein: CASSQGAVKTQYF.

The chain links TRBV7-9 to TRBJ1-1; D is unresolved. The CDR3 loop spans 14 amino acids. Deletions cut 4 bases from V and 1 base from J, with 10 bases between. Per germline, CDR1 SEHNR and CDR2 FQNEAQ (reference sequence). The CDR3 DNA sequence: TGTGCCAGCAGCTCCCGTTCTTGGAACACTGAAGCTTTCTTT. This encodes CASSSRSWNTEAFF.

The rearrangement uses TRBV13 and TRBJ2-1, with 10 bases identical to TRBD2. J lost 3 bases, V lost 4 bases, and 6 bases had no gene match. The CDR3 totals 16 residues. Germline assignment: CDR1 PRHDT and CDR2 FYEKMQ (reference sequence). In nucleotides, the CDR3 is TGTGCCAGCAGCTCGTTTAGCGGGGGGCTCTACAATGAGCAGTTCTTC. Amino acid sequence: CASSSFSGGLYNEQFF.

The gene calls are TRBV5-1 and TRBJ2-1; 12 nucleotides align to TRBD2. CDR1 SGHRS and CDR2 YFSETQ come from the germline V gene. The V gene end was trimmed by 5 bases and the J gene end by 4 bases; junction bases not matched to a gene: 7. The CDR3 runs 16 residues. CDR3 nucleotides: TGCGCCAGCAGAGGACTAGCGGGGTCTCGGTACAATGAGCAGTTCTTC. Protein: CASRGLAGSRYNEQFF.

This rearrangement joins TRBV6-1 to TRBJ1-2; 9 bases line up with TRBD1. The CDR3 consists of 14 residues. The V segment lost 4 bases and the J segment 4 bases; nucleotides outside the gene matches: 4. The germline V gene has CDR1 MNHNS and CDR2 SASEGT. The CDR3 coding sequence is TGTGCCAGCAGTGCGGGGGGACAGGGCTATGGCTACACCTTC. It codes for CASSAGGQGYGYTF.

The chain couples TRBV15 to TRBJ2-5; 11 bases fit TRBD2. The CDR3 loop spans 14 amino acids. The germline V gene encodes CDR1 LNHNV and CDR2 YYDKDF (reference sequence). The V segment lost 6 bases and the J segment 12 bases; nucleotides outside the gene matches: 12. The CDR3 DNA reads as TGTGCCACCAGAGACACTGCTAGCGGGGGGTACGAGTACTTC. Translated: CATRDTASGGYEYF. The complete variable domain, with remaining parts taken from reference TRBV15 and TRBJ2-5, reads DAMVIQNPRYQVTQFGKPVTLSCSQTLNHNVMYWYQQKSSQAPKLLFHYYDKDFNNEADTPDNFQSRRPNTSFCFLDIRSPGLGDTAMYLCATRDTASGGYEYFGPGTRLLVL.

This chain uses TRBV2 with TRBJ2-7, with TRBD2 matching 9 bases. Trimming took 6 bases from V and 6 from J; bases not matched to a gene: 3. Germline CDR1 SNHLY, CDR2 FYNNEI. The CDR3 length is 12 residues. Here the CDR3 DNA reads TGTGCCAGCAGGGGACTAGCAGCCGAGCAGTACTTC. Translation gives CASRGLAAEQYF.

The rearrangement joins TRBV30 to TRBJ2-1, with D perhaps TRBD2 (6 bases). Germline V gene sequence: CDR1 GTSNPN, CDR2 SVGIG (reference sequence). V was shortened by 0 bases and J by 7 bases, with 10 bases between the two germline ends. The CDR3 totals 13 residues. The CDR3 loop reads CAWSVGGINEQFF. The CDR3 DNA sequence: TGTGCCTGGAGTGTAGGAGGGATAAATGAGCAGTTCTTC.